A single TCR beta chain is shown here with its context. Original analysis: Estimated nucleated cell counts came from reference gene primer amplification. This table comes from immunoSEQ multiplex PCR, and its TCRdb copy is limited to in-frame clones, with some not included. That table gives V, J and clone size, and the DNA gave D and trimming. The data contain 400,000 to 500,000 clones, roughly 90% of them seen just once; the ten biggest clones take up 1.4%. This entry comes from a study of blood T cell repertoires in COVID-19. Study background: Acute and convalescent COVID-19 specimens originated in the United States, Italy and Spain. Sources were T cells, B-cell-depleted T cells, or PBMCs; the material itself was cDNA or gDNA.

The receptor was isolated from a woman in her 30s with active or convalescent COVID-19. The sample taken for sequencing was peripheral blood.

CDR3 coding DNA: TGCGCCAGCAGCGACCTCCCGGGACTAGTTGTCGGGTTGGACAATGAGCAGTTCTTC. This translates into CASSDLPGLVVGLDNEQFF. V and J are TRBV5-1 and TRBJ2-1; 8 nucleotides align to TRBD2. V shed 4 bases, J shed 5 bases, and the junction held 20 bases outside the gene matches. Germline CDR1 SGHRS, CDR2 YFSETQ. The CDR3 runs 19 residues.